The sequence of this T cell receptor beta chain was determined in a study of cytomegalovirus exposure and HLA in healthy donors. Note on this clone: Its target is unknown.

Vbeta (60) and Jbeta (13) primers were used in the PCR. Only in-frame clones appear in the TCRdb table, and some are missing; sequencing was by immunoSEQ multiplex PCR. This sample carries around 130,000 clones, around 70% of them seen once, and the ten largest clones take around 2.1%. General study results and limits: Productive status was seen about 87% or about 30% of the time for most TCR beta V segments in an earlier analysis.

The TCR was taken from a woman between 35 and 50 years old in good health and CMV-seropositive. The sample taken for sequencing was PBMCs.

CDR3 nucleotide sequence: TGTGCCAGCAGAAGGGGGGGAAATAGCAATCAGCCCCAGCATTTT. The encoded protein is CASRRGGNSNQPQHF. The chain carries TRBV6-6 and TRBJ1-5, with a weak D call TRBD1 (6 bases). CDR3 size: 15 residues. Germline V gene lookup returns CDR1 MNHNY and CDR2 SVGAGI (reference sequence). Deletions cut 6 bases from V and 0 bases from J, with 12 bases between.